Included here is one T cell receptor beta chain sequence, with context. This clone's antigen is unknown. Per-base qualities were not stored, and no clone one base away is much larger. Using the deep immunoSEQ assay, multiplex PCR amplified TCR CDR3 regions from genomic DNA. Extracted genomic DNA from each cell subset was spread evenly across all wells of several immunoSEQ 96-well plates, with each plate serving as a replicate. Each replicate PCR for sorted subsets received around 200 ng genomic DNA, equal to about 30,000 T cell genomes. Purified libraries were measured with a Qubit 3.0 fluorometer, size-checked on a Bioanalyzer 2100, and measured again with the KAPA Library Quantification kit. Each immunoSEQ 96-well plate was sequenced on its own single-read 150-cycle Illumina NextSeq 550 flow cell. In the source study's methods: Because only junctional sequences without quality scores were contained in the immunoSEQ output, filtering matching that applied to full-length reads could not be performed. Sequences were annotated with PyIR, a Python wrapper for IgBLAST v1.9, and V/J genes and CDR3 were assigned using IMGT germline references. Reads were removed for weak V/J assignments (E-value above 1e-6), missing CDR3, stop codons, out-of-frame junctions, or ambiguous translated residues. V3J clonotypes were defined as sequences sharing the same inferred V gene, J gene, and CDR3 amino acid sequence. The percentage overlap between two repertoires was calculated by dividing the number of shared unique clonotypes by the size of the smaller repertoire. Richness of each repertoire was evaluated using RTK rarefaction, the Chao1 estimator, and Recon v2.1 estimates of unobserved clonotypes. For all TCRbeta clonotypes obtained by the gDNA method from a few donors, generation probabilities were computed with OLGA. The table was pulled from immuneACCESS by TCRdb, which kept in-frame rearrangements only. Such tables lose some clones; where checked, under half of the loss comes from unresolved V genes, and the rest has no known cause. From that table come the V and J calls and clone size; the DNA was used to work out D and trimming. For this sample the table gives over 1.5 million clones, of which around 98% were detected only once. The top ten clonotypes cover approximately 0.44% of the sample.

The donors were healthy, HIV-negative adults with no recently reported acute infections or vaccinations. Only Caucasian adults living in Nashville, Tennessee, USA were represented among the donors. CD4+ T cells were enriched through magnetic negative selection, after which naive cells were positively selected on CD45RA and the remaining negative fraction served as the memory subset. Blood was obtained by leukapheresis, after which PBMCs were separated by Ficoll-Histopaque density gradient centrifugation and cryopreserved in liquid nitrogen vapor phase. Purity and quantity of every magnetically sorted T cell population were checked by analytical flow cytometry. From each sorted fraction, genomic DNA was isolated and quantified by UV absorbance on a Nanodrop 2000c. The sample comes from a study of shared clonotypes between healthy human individuals (dated by TCRdb to 2018 to 2020). Background for the entire study: Two women and a few men aged 18 to 49 years were included in the cohort. To estimate repertoire size and how much clonotype sharing occurs between individuals, the study deeply sequenced the blood TCR repertoires of five or six healthy adults. Different laboratories and diverse techniques were used to prepare libraries and sequence TCR repertoires, to increase sequencing depth and limit assay-specific biases. Each donor's leukapheresis produced roughly between roughly 0.94 and 9.5 billion PBMCs. Per donor, three plates each were used for CD4 naive and CD4 memory, two for CD8 naive, and one for CD8 memory. Summary of the overall study and its limitations: Even with the large sequencing depth, rarefaction of the sorted-subset datasets indicated that sequencing was incomplete. Based on pairwise subsampling, the degree of clonotype sharing among donors was expected to be affected by sequencing depth. Approximately 5% of naive CD4, 3% to 3.5% of naive CD8, approximately 2.2% of memory CD4, and 0.4% of memory CD8 clonotypes were shared across a few donors. The small number of donors limited the genetic and exposure-history diversity represented. Sampling was restricted to blood, and TCR repertoires in tissues likely differ from the TCR repertoires found in blood. Larger estimated clonotype richness was generally found for naive subsets than for memory subsets. Clonotypes shared by all four sorted-subset donors showed higher generation probabilities than non-shared clonotypes.

CDR1 SQVTM and CDR2 ANQGSEA are derived from the germline V gene. V drops 6 bases and J drops 9 bases, leaving 12 bases in between. From the cysteine up to the phenylalanine, the CDR3 has a length of 11 residues. Of the read, only the CDR3 DNA is kept; its 33 bases are in frame from base 1. This sequence originates from a man younger than 40 in good health. The V and J segments used are TRBV29-1 and TRBJ2-1; no D gene is confidently identified. Sequencing used naive CD4+ T cells sorted from blood. The cell subset or site label of this sample denotes: CD45RA+ positively selected. CDR3 loop: CSVVGAVEQFF. The DNA reads TGCAGCGTGGTTGGAGCAGTTGAGCAGTTCTTC.